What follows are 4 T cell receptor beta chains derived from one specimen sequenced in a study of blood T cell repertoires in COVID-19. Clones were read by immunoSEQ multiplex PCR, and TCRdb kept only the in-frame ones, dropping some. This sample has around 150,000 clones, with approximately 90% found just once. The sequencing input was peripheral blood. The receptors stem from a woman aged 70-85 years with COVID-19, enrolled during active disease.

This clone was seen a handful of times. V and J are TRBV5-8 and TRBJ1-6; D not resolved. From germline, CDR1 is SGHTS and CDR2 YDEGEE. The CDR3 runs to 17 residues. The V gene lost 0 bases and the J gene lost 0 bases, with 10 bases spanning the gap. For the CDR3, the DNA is TGTGCCAGCAGCTTGGCCCCGGAGGACTCCTATAATTCACCCCTCCACTTT. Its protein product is CASSLAPEDSYNSPLHF.

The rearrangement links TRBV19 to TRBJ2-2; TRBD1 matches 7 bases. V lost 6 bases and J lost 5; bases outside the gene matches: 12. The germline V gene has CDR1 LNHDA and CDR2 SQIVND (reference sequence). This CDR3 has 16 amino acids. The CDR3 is CASSFGGGRGTGELFF. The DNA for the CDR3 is TGTGCCAGTAGCTTCGGCGGCGGCAGGGGGACCGGGGAGCTGTTTTTT.

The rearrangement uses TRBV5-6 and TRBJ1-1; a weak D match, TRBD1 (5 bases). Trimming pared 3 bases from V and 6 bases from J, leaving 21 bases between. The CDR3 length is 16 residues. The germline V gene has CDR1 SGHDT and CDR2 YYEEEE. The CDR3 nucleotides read TGTGCCAGCAGCTGGGGAACGGGGGTCGACTTCTCTGAAGCTTTCTTT. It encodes CASSWGTGVDFSEAFF.

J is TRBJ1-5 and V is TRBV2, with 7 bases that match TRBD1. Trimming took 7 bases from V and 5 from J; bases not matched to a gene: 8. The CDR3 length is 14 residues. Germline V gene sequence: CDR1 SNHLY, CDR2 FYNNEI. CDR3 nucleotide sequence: TGTGCCAGCACCAGGGGGGCATGGGATCAGCCCCAGCATTTT. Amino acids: CASTRGAWDQPQHF.